The clone carrying this T cell receptor (beta chain) was seen repeatedly, ten times or more. Its specificity is unknown. A 10-nucleotide random UMI tagged transcripts in template-switch 5'RACE cDNA synthesis. TCRdb reanalysed the 5' RACE reads using MiXCR and keeps one entry per CDR3 protein. In the table there are roughly 20,000 distinct CDR3 sequences, 17% of which are singletons. The sample comes from a study of neurological immune-mediated disorders. Looked up from germline, CDR1 is LGHNT and CDR2 is FRNRAP. Trimming took 3 bases from V and 8 from J, leaving 17 bases between them. The CDR3 loop spans 15 amino acids. The study, taken as a whole, reports: Repertoires from 18 of 34 multiple sclerosis patients grouped phylogenetically into a related-CDR3 cluster, suggesting a possible signature.

The sorted libraries involved the use of 750,000 to 1,000,000 CD4+ or CD8+ T cells. The chain has TRBV12-5 and TRBJ2-1; possible D gene TRBD2, 6 bases. The sample comprised CD8+ T cells from blood. This receptor was identified in a young woman with multiple sclerosis. The CDR3 protein is CASGFLGEEEDEQFF. As DNA, the CDR3 is TGTGCTAGTGGTTTCCTCGGGGAGGAGGAGGATGAGCAGTTCTTC.